This TCR beta chain came from a study of blood T cell repertoires in COVID-19. Study as a whole: Some COVID-19 samples were acute and others convalescent; all came from the United States, Italy and Spain. T cells, B-cell-depleted T cells, or PBMCs supplied cDNA or gDNA.

Original analysis: Estimates of nucleated cell counts were drawn from the amplification of reference gene primers. Sequenced by immunoSEQ multiplex PCR; TCRdb stores in-frame clones only, minus some. The D gene and trimming were derived from the DNA, and the V and J assignments and clone size from that table. The sample records about 130,000 clones, about 83% being singletons. This CDR3 has 14 amino acids. Looked up from germline, CDR1 is MNHEY and CDR2 is SVGAGI. V shed 9 bases and J 7 bases; nucleotides not matched to a gene: 10. The sequence came from a man aged 40-49 years with active or convalescent COVID-19. Material for sequencing was peripheral blood. The chain carries TRBV6-5 and TRBJ2-7; 12 nucleotides agree with TRBD2. The CDR3: CASISSGGAREQYF. In DNA form, the CDR3 reads TGTGCCAGTATTTCTAGCGGGGGGGCTCGAGAGCAGTACTTC.